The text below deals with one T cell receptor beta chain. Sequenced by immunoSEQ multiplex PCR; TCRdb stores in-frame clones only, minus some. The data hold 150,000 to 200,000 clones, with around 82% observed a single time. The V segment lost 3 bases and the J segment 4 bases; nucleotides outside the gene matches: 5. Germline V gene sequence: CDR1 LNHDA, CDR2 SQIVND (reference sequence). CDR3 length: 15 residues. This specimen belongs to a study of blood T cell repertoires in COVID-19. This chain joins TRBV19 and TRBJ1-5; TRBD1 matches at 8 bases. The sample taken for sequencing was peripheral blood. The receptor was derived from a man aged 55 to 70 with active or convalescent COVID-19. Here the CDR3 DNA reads TGTGCCAGTAGTATGGGACAGGCGATTAATCAGCCCCAGCATTTT. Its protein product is CASSMGQAINQPQHF.